Listed below are T cell receptor beta chains from one sample, sequenced in a study of PD-1 blockade in mismatch repair-deficient tumors. Measured with immunoSEQ multiplex PCR; TCRdb has only the in-frame clones, and not every one. This sample has 20,000 to 25,000 clones, with roughly 81% found just once. The sample here was peripheral blood, taken 2 weeks after starting pembrolizumab. The receptors derive from an adult with mismatch repair-deficient cancer. CDR3s include the opening cysteine and the closing phenylalanine or tryptophan. Each record gives: D gene, clone size, J gene, V gene, CDR3 protein, CDR3 DNA. D genes are given only for firm matches. The size field is filled for only some rows; it gives once, few, many or a size class.

>TRBD2|.|TRBJ2-5|TRBV28
CASNDSGAETQYF
TGTGCCAGCAACGATAGCGGGGCAGAGACCCAGTACTTC
>TRBD2|.|TRBJ2-1|TRBV5-1
CASGAGTTVEQFF
TGCGCCAGCGGAGCCGGGACTACGGTTGAGCAGTTCTTC
>TRBD1|.|TRBJ2-3|TRBV7-9
CASSIPGQEADTQYF
TGTGCCAGCTCCATTCCGGGACAGGAGGCAGATACGCAGTATTTT
>.|.|TRBJ1-2|TRBV19
CASKVLDLGYTF
TGTGCCAGTAAAGTACTGGACCTTGGCTACACCTTC
>.|.|TRBJ2-4|TRBV4-3
CASSQDYGGGNIQYF
TGCGCCAGCAGCCAAGACTACGGTGGGGGGAACATTCAGTACTTC
>.|.|TRBJ2-7|TRBV25-1
CASSEPNSNEQYF
TGTGCCAGCAGTGAGCCTAACAGCAACGAGCAGTACTTC
>.|.|TRBJ2-2|TRBV29-1
CSVEGGRTELFF
TGCAGCGTTGAAGGGGGCAGGACGGAGCTGTTTTTT
>TRBD2|.|TRBJ2-7|TRBV5-4
CASSSPGTSGYEQYF
TGTGCCAGCAGCTCACCCGGGACTAGCGGTTACGAGCAGTACTTC
>.|.|TRBJ2-5|TRBV19
CASKASDQETQYF
TGTGCCAGTAAGGCTAGCGACCAAGAGACCCAGTACTTC
>.|.|TRBJ2-3|TRBV11-3
CASSPQGLVTDTQYF
TGTGCCAGCAGCCCCCAGGGGCTGGTCACAGATACGCAGTATTTT
>TRBD1|once|TRBJ1-1|TRBV28
CASGHPGQGGTEAFF
TGTGCCAGCGGCCATCCGGGACAGGGGGGCACTGAAGCTTTCTTT
>TRBD2|few|TRBJ2-2|TRBV5-6
CASSLTSGKQTGELFF
TGTGCCAGCAGCTTGACTAGCGGGAAACAAACCGGGGAGCTGTTTTTT
>.|once|TRBJ1-6|TRBV11-2
CASSLIPERLNSPLHF
TGTGCCAGCAGCTTAATTCCCGAAAGGCTAAATTCACCCCTCCACTTT
>.|.|TRBJ2-7|TRBV6-5
CASSYSDAYEQYF
TGTGCCAGCAGTTACTCGGACGCCTACGAGCAGTACTTC
>TRBD2|.|TRBJ2-7|TRBV14
CASSQEVGTSGRYEQYF
TGTGCCAGCAGCCAAGAAGTAGGGACTAGCGGGAGGTACGAGCAGTACTTC
>TRBD2|.|TRBJ2-3|TRBV10-3
CAISDGTSKADTQYF
TGTGCCATCAGTGACGGGACTAGCAAGGCAGATACGCAGTATTTT
>TRBD1|.|TRBJ2-5|TRBV19
CASRSGQGARVQTQYF
TGTGCCAGTAGAAGCGGACAGGGGGCAAGGGTTCAGACCCAGTACTTC
>.|.|TRBJ2-2|TRBV25-1
CASSEKIQGTGELFF
TGTGCCAGCAGTGAAAAAATACAGGGCACCGGGGAGCTGTTTTTT
>.|.|TRBJ2-3|TRBV11-3
CASSLAGTSTDTQYF
TGTGCCAGCAGCTTAGCGGGAACCAGCACAGATACGCAGTATTTT
>.|once|TRBJ2-3|TRBV6-5
CASSREYTDTQYF
TGTGCCAGCAGTCGGGAATACACAGATACGCAGTATTTT
>TRBD2|few|TRBJ2-3|TRBV29-1
CSVLGTSTSTDTQYF
TGCAGCGTCCTGGGGACTAGCACTTCCACAGATACGCAGTATTTT
>TRBD1|.|TRBJ2-7|TRBV6-6
CASRLPGQDEQYF
TGTGCCAGCAGGCTTCCGGGACAGGACGAGCAGTACTTC
>.|.|TRBJ1-1|TRBV7-8
CASSLVGNTEAFF
TGTGCCAGCAGCTTAGTTGGGAACACTGAAGCTTTCTTT
>.|.|TRBJ2-1|TRBV7-3
CASSTDGSYNEQFF
TGTGCCAGCAGCACGGACGGCTCCTACAATGAGCAGTTCTTC
>.|.|TRBJ2-2|TRBV6-1
CASSGVRDPRAGELFF
TGTGCCAGCAGTGGGGTCCGGGACCCCCGGGCCGGGGAGCTGTTTTTT
>TRBD2|.|TRBJ2-5|TRBV6-6
CASSRGLAGGETQYF
TGTGCCAGCAGTCGGGGACTAGCGGGAGGGGAGACCCAGTACTTC
>TRBD1|.|TRBJ2-7|TRBV7-6
CASSPTWDSYEQYF
TGTGCCAGCAGCCCCACCTGGGACAGCTACGAGCAGTACTTC
>.|.|TRBJ2-7|TRBV14
CASSQDPALVPYEQYF
TGTGCCAGCAGCCAAGATCCCGCACTAGTACCCTACGAGCAGTACTTC
>.|.|TRBJ2-7|TRBV6-1
CASSEIGDDEQYF
TGTGCCAGCAGTGAAATCGGGGATGACGAGCAGTACTTC
>.|.|TRBJ2-1|TRBV30
CAWSVLSVYNEQFF
TGTGCCTGGAGTGTACTGAGCGTGTACAATGAGCAGTTCTTC
>.|.|TRBJ2-2|TRBV18
CASSPYNTGELFF
TGTGCCAGCTCACCTTATAACACCGGGGAGCTGTTTTTT
>TRBD2|.|TRBJ2-5|TRBV30
CAWSVRGSAGGYETQYF
TGTGCCTGGAGTGTAAGGGGATCAGCGGGAGGTTATGAGACCCAGTACTTC
>.|.|TRBJ1-1|TRBV27
CASSEFPRGEAFF
TGTGCCAGCAGTGAATTCCCAAGGGGTGAAGCTTTCTTT
>TRBD2|.|TRBJ2-2|TRBV19
CARRRSGSYTGELFF
TGTGCCAGGCGGCGTAGCGGGAGCTACACCGGGGAGCTGTTTTTT
>.|.|TRBJ1-5|TRBV30
CAWSEARSQPQHF
TGTGCCTGGAGTGAGGCTAGGTCTCAGCCCCAGCATTTT
>TRBD1|.|TRBJ1-1|TRBV11-2
CASSSKQGARTEAFF
TGTGCCAGCAGCTCCAAACAGGGGGCGAGGACTGAAGCTTTCTTT
>.|.|TRBJ1-2|TRBV28
CASSLWGAGYGYTF
TGTGCCAGCAGTTTATGGGGGGCTGGCTATGGCTACACCTTC
>TRBD1|.|TRBJ2-3|TRBV13
CASSRGTGWTDTQYF
TGTGCCAGCAGCCGCGGGACAGGGTGGACAGATACGCAGTATTTT
>TRBD1|.|TRBJ2-3|TRBV11-3
CASSFGNWTGGTDTQYF
TGTGCCAGCAGCTTTGGTAACTGGACAGGGGGCACAGATACGCAGTATTTT
>TRBD2|.|TRBJ2-7|TRBV11-2
CASSLDLAGAPYEQYF
TGTGCCAGCAGCTTAGATTTAGCGGGGGCCCCCTACGAGCAGTACTTC
>TRBD2|.|TRBJ2-3|TRBV5-1
CASSQGTSGGVYTQYF
TGCGCCAGCAGCCAAGGGACTAGCGGGGGGGTGTATACGCAGTATTTT
>TRBD1|.|TRBJ2-3|TRBV5-1
CASSPDRDRGTQYF
TGCGCCAGCAGCCCGGACAGGGATAGAGGTACGCAGTATTTT
>TRBD2|.|TRBJ2-1|TRBV2
CASRGSGSGRNEQFF
TGTGCCAGCAGGGGTTCGGGGAGCGGGAGAAATGAGCAGTTCTTC
>TRBD1|few|TRBJ1-5|TRBV19
CASSGTEYSNQPQHF
TGTGCCAGTAGCGGGACAGAGTATAGCAATCAGCCCCAGCATTTT
>.|.|TRBJ2-7|TRBV9
CASSVDGRGREQYF
TGTGCCAGCAGCGTAGACGGACGAGGTCGGGAGCAGTACTTC